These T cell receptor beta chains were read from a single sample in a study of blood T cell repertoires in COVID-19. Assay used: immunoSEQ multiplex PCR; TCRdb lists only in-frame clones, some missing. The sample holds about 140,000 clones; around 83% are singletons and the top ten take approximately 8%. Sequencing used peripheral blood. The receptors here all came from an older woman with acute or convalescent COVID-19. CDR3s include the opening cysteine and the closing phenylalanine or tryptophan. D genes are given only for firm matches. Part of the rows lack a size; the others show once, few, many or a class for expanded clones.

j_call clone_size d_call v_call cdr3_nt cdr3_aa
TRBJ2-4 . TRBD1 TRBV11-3 TGTGCCAGCAGACAACAGGGGAATCTGGCCAAAAACATTCAGTACTTC CASRQQGNLAKNIQYF
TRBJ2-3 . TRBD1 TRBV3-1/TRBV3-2 TGTGCCAGCAGCCAGGGACAGCGCCTCGATACGCAGTATTTT CASSQGQRLDTQYF
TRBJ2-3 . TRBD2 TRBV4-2 TGTGCCAGCAGCCAAGATGAGCGGGGGGGCAGGGATACGCAGTATTTT CASSQDERGGRDTQYF
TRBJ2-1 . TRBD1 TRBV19 TGTGCCAGTAGTATAGATTGGGACCCGGGACAGGTCAGCAATGAGCAGTTCTTC CASSIDWDPGQVSNEQFF
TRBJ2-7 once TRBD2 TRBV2 TGTGCCAGCAACTACGGGGGGTCGTCCTACGAGCAGTACTTC CASNYGGSSYEQYF
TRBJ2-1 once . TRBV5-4 TGTGCCAGCAGCTTAGAAACAGGGCCCTACAATGAGCAGTTCTTC CASSLETGPYNEQFF
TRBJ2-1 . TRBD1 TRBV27 TGTGCCAGCAGTTTCCACAGGGGGCGCCAGTTCAATGAGCAGTTCTTC CASSFHRGRQFNEQFF
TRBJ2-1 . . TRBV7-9 TGTGCCACAGGATGGGGCGGGGACAATGAGCAGTTCTTC CATGWGGDNEQFF
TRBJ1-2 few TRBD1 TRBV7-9 TGTGCCAGCAGCTCGACAGGGTCTGATGGCTACACCTTC CASSSTGSDGYTF
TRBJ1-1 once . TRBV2 TGTGCCAGCAGTGATCGCCGACAGTTTGAAGCTTTCTTT CASSDRRQFEAFF
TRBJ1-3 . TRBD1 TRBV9 TGTGCCAGCAGCGGGACAGGGGGCGGAAACACCATATATTTT CASSGTGGGNTIYF
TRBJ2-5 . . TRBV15 TGTGCCACCAGCAGAGCTCTAACTACGATTCAAGAGACCCAGTACTTC CATSRALTTIQETQYF
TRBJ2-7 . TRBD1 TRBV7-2 TGTGCCAGCAGCCGGACAGGAGTCTACGAGCAGTACTTC CASSRTGVYEQYF
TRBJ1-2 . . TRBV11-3 TGTGCCAGCAGCTTCAGTCCGGCGGACTATGGCTACACCTTC CASSFSPADYGYTF
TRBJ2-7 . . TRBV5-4 TGTGCCAGCAGTTCCCGACAGAAACCCAACGAGCAGTACTTC CASSSRQKPNEQYF
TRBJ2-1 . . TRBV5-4 TGTGCCAGCTCCTTAATTAAGGCTAGCGCCTACAATGAGCAGTTCTTC CASSLIKASAYNEQFF